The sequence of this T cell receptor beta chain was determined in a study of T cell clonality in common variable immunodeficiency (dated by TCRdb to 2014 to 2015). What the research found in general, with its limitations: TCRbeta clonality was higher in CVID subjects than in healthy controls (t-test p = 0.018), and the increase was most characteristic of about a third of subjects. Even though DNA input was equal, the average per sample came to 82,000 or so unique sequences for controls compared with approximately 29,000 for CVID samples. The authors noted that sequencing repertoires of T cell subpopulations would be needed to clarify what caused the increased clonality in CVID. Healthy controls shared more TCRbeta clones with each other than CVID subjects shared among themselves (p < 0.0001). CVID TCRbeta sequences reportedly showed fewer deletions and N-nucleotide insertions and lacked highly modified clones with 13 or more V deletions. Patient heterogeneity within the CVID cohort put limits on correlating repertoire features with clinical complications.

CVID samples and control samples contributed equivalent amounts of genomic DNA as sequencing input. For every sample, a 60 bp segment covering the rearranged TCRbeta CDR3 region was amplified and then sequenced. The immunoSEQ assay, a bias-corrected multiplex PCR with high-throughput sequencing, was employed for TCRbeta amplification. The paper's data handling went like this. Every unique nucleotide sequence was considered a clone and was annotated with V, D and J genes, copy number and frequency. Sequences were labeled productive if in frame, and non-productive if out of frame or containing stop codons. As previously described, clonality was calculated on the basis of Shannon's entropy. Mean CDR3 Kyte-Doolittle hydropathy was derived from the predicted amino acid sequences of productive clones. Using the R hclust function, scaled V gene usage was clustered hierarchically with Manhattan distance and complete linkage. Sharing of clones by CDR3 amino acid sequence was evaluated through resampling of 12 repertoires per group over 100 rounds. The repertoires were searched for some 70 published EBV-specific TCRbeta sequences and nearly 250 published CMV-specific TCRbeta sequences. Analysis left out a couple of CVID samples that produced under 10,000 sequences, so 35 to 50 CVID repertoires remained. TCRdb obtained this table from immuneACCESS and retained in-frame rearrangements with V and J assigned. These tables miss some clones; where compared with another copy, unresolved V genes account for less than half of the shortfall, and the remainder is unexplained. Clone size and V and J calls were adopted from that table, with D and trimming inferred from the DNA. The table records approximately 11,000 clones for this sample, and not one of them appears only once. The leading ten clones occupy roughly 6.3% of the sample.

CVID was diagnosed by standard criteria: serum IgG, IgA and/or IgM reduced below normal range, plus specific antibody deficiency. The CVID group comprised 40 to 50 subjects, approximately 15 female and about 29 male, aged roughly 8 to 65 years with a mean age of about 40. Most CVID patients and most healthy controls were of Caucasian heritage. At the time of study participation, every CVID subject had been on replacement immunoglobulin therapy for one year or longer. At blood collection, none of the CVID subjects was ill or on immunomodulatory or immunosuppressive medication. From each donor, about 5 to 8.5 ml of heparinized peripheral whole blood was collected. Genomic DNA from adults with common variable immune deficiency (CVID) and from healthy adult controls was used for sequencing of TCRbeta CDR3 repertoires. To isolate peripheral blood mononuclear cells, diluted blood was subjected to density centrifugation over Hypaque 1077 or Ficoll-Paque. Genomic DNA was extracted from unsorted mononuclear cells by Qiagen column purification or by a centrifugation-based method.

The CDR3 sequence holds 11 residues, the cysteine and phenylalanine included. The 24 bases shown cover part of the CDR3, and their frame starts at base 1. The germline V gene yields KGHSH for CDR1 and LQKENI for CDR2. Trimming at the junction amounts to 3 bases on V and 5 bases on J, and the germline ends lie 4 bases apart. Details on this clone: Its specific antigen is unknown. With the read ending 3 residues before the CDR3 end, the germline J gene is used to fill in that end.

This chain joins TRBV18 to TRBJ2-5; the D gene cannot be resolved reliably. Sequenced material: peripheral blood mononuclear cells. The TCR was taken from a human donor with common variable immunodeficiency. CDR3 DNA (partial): TGTGCCAGCTCACCCTTCGAGACC. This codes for CASSPFET. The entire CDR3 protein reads CASSPFETQYF.